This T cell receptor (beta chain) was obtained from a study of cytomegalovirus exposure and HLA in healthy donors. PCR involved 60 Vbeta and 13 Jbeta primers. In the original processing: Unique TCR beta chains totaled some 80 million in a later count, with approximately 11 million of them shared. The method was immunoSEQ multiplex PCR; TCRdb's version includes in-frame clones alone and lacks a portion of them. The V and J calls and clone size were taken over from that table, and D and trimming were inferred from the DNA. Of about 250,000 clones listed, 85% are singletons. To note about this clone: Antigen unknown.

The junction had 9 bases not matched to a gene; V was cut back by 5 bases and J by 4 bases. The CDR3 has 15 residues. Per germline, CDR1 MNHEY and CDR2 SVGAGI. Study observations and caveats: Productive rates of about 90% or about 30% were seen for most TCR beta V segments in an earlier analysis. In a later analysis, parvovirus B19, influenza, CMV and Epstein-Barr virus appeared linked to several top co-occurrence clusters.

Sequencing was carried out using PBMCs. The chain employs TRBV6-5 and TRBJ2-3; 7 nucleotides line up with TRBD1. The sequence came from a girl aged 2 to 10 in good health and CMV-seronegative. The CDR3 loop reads CASSLGQVSADTQYF. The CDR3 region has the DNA TGTGCCAGCAGTCTTGGACAGGTTAGCGCAGATACGCAGTATTTT.